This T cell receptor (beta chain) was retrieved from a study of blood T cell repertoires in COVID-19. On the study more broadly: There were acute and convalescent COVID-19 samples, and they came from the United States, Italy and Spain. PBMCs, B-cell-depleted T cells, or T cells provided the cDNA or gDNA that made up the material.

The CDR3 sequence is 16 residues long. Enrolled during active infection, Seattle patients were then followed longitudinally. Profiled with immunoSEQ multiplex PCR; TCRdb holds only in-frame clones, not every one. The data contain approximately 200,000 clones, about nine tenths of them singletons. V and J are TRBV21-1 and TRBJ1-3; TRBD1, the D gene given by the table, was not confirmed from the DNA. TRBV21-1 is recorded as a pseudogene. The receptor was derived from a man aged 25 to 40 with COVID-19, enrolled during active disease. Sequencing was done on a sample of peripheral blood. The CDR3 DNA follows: TGTGCCAGCAACGAGACCCGACATGTATCTGGAAACACCATATATTTT. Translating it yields CASNETRHVSGNTIYF.